Listed here are 6 T cell receptor beta chains from one sample, sequenced in a study of Tregs in tolerant kidney transplant recipients. Sequencing was performed with immunoSEQ multiplex PCR; in TCRdb, only in-frame clones are kept and a portion is missing. The sample yields 50,000 or so clones, about 90% seen once. Mixed chimerism was transient after nonmyeloablative marrow transplants from related graft donors. This sample comprised CD8+ T cells from blood (PBMCs), obtained 24 months after the transplant. Receptor source: a human patient who received a combined kidney and bone marrow transplant. Some T cells may have originated in the graft donor.

This clone is a singleton in its sample. This chain connects TRBV27 to TRBJ1-2, with 7 nucleotides matching TRBD1. In germline, CDR1 is MNHEY, CDR2 SMNVEV (reference sequence). Losses at the gene ends were 3 bases for V and 3 bases for J; bases not matched to a gene: 4. The CDR3 spans 14 residues. The CDR3 spells CASSLGQGDYGYTF. For the CDR3, the DNA is TGTGCCAGCAGTTTGGGTCAGGGGGACTATGGCTACACCTTC.

This clone was seen only a few times. CDR3: CASSQPAGGPGGYTF. For the CDR3, the DNA is TGCGCCAGCAGCCAACCCGCCGGGGGGCCGGGGGGCTACACCTTC. The V call is TRBV4-1, the J call TRBJ1-2; tentatively, D is TRBD1 (6 bases). V lost 2 bases, J lost 8 bases, and 18 bases lay in between. The CDR3 length is 15 residues. CDR1 is MGHRA and CDR2 is YSYEKL in the germline V gene.

The genes are TRBV4-2 and TRBJ2-1; 10 bases are a match to TRBD1. Germline V gene sequence: CDR1 LGHNA, CDR2 YNFKEQ. The junction had 0 bases not matched to a gene; V was cut back by 6 bases and J by 7 bases. The CDR3 runs 12 residues. This CDR3 is CASRDRGNEQFF. The DNA for the CDR3 is TGTGCCAGCAGGGACAGGGGGAATGAGCAGTTCTTC.

This clone was seen only once. This rearrangement joins TRBV27 to TRBJ2-2; 12 nucleotides agree with TRBD1. Unmatched junction bases numbered 14, after V lost 5 bases and J lost 4 bases. There are 19 residues in the CDR3. Germline V gives CDR1 MNHEY, CDR2 SMNVEV (reference sequence). CDR3 bases: TGTGCCAGCAGTCCTCCCCCCGGGGACAGGGGGCCGGGCACCGGGGAGCTGTTTTTT. It encodes CASSPPPGDRGPGTGELFF.

The chain links TRBV9 to TRBJ2-7; maybe TRBD2 (6 bases). The length of the CDR3 is 15 residues. Germline V gives CDR1 SGDLS, CDR2 YYNGEE. Trimming removed 4 bases at V and 0 bases at J, with 14 bases between. The chain's CDR3 is CASSPGGPPSYEQYF. CDR3 coding DNA: TGTGCCAGCAGCCCTGGAGGGCCCCCCTCCTACGAGCAGTACTTC.

The rearrangement links TRBV7-9 to TRBJ2-1; D possibly corresponds to TRBD1 (5 bases). The CDR3 runs to 13 residues. Germline V gene data show CDR1 as SEHNR and CDR2 as FQNEAQ (reference sequence). V lost 3 bases and J lost 6, with 9 bases in between. The CDR3 spells CASSFSQGNEQFF. Written as DNA, the CDR3 is TGTGCCAGCAGCTTTTCCCAGGGCAATGAGCAGTTCTTC.